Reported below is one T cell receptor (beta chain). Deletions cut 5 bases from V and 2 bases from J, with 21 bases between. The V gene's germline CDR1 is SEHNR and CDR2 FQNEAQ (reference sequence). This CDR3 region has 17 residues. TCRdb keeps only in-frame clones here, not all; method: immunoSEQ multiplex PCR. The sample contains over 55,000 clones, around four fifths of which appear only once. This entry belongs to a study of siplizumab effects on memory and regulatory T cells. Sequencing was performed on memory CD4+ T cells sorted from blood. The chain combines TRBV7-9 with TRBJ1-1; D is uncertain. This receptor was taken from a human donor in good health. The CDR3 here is CASSPPFRYTGNTEAFF. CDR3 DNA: TGTGCCAGCAGCCCCCCCTTTCGATACACGGGAAACACTGAAGCTTTCTTT.